The rows below give T cell receptor beta chains drawn from one sample of a study of blood T cell repertoires in COVID-19. Profiling relied on immunoSEQ multiplex PCR, and the TCRdb table lists in-frame clones only, not all of them. The data show approximately 30,000 clones, with 81% seen just once and approximately 53% held by the top ten. Sequenced material: peripheral blood. These receptors were obtained from a man aged 45-65 years with active or convalescent COVID-19. Both conserved end residues are part of each CDR3. Fields, in order: J gene, V gene, D gene, CDR3 length, clone size, CDR3 DNA, CDR3 protein. The D gene is left open where the match is weak. Only part of the rows carry a size: once, few, many, or a class if the clone is expanded.

J: TRBJ2-6; V: TRBV19; D: NA; length: 15; size: NA; DNA: TGTGCCAGTAGTAAGGAGGGGCCCAGGGCCAACGTCCTGACTTTC; CDR3: CASSKEGPRANVLTF
J: TRBJ1-6; V: TRBV27; D: NA; length: 14; size: NA; DNA: TGTGCCAGCAGTTGGGGGGGGAAGTGGTCACCCCTCCACTTT; CDR3: CASSWGGKWSPLHF
J: TRBJ2-2; V: TRBV27; D: NA; length: 13; size: few; DNA: TGTGCCAGCAGTCCTCGGGGAATCGGGGAGCTGTTTTTT; CDR3: CASSPRGIGELFF
J: TRBJ2-7; V: TRBV30; D: NA; length: 13; size: NA; DNA: TGTGCCTGGACGGGACATGGTTGGTACGAGCAGTACTTC; CDR3: CAWTGHGWYEQYF
J: TRBJ1-1; V: TRBV18; D: NA; length: 13; size: NA; DNA: TGTGCCAGCTCGCCCCTGGGTGGAGGTGAAGCTTTCTTT; CDR3: CASSPLGGGEAFF
J: TRBJ1-4; V: TRBV11-2; D: NA; length: 13; size: NA; DNA: TGTGCCAGCAGCTTGGGGGGGTATGAAAAACTGTTTTTT; CDR3: CASSLGGYEKLFF
J: TRBJ2-3; V: TRBV10-1; D: NA; length: 16; size: once; DNA: TGCGCCAGCAGTGGAGGAGCGCGCGAAAACACAGATACGCAGTATTTT; CDR3: CASSGGARENTDTQYF
J: TRBJ2-1; V: TRBV30; D: TRBD2; length: 13; size: NA; DNA: TGTGCCTTCGAGCGGGAGGGGAACAATGAGCAGTTCTTC; CDR3: CAFEREGNNEQFF
J: TRBJ2-7; V: TRBV28; D: NA; length: 12; size: NA; DNA: TGTGCCAGCACTTCCGTTCTTTACGAGCAGTACTTC; CDR3: CASTSVLYEQYF
J: TRBJ1-6; V: TRBV7-8; D: NA; length: 17; size: NA; DNA: TGTGCCAGCAGCTTAGTTGGAGGGAGCTCCTATAATTCACCCCTCCACTTT; CDR3: CASSLVGGSSYNSPLHF
J: TRBJ2-5; V: TRBV11-2; D: NA; length: 15; size: once; DNA: TGTGCCAGCAGCGATCTGGGAGGGGGGCAAGAGACCCAGTACTTC; CDR3: CASSDLGGGQETQYF
J: TRBJ1-2; V: TRBV4-1; D: TRBD1; length: 14; size: NA; DNA: TGCGCCAGCAGCACACAGGGGTCACTCTATGGCTACACCTTC; CDR3: CASSTQGSLYGYTF